This is a list of T cell receptor beta chains from one sample in a study of early T cells in non-severe SARS-CoV-2 infection. MiXCR, applied by TCRdb to the 5' RACE reads, yields one record per CDR3 protein. The sample records roughly 50,000 distinct CDR3 sequences, over 7.5% being singletons. The material sequenced was whole blood. The receptor source for this set is an adult who was a healthcare worker with PCR-confirmed SARS-CoV-2 infection or an uninfected control (not recorded which). CDR3s include the opening cysteine and the closing phenylalanine or tryptophan.

v_call cdr3_aa
TRBV11-2 CASSLGRLLSGEQFF
TRBV27 CASMGAAYEQYF
TRBV28 CAIRPPTGELFF
TRBV29-1 CSDILLAGATYEQYF
TRBV20-1 CSAKKGAVDEQYF
TRBV20-1 CSASPPGLPPLEQYF
TRBV28 CASSFRLAGQPELFF
TRBV20-1 CSAPPLLAVDNEQFF
TRBV30 CAWSVNTGELFF
TRBV29-1 CSVEGRLSTDTQYF
TRBV7-9 CASSFGGRDEQYF
TRBV3-1 CASSQVQGQINF
TRBV7-9 CASSLESGTTALNEQFF
TRBV9 CASEATEAFF
TRBV7-2 CASSPRQVSQETQYF
TRBV12-3/TRBV12-4 CASSWSQTGELFF
TRBV5-1 CASSPLGVNTGELFF
TRBV7-9 CASSTDRGREKLFF
TRBV7-8 CASSLRGARESTEQFF
TRBV6-1 CASSVEGSLREQYF
TRBV30 CAWSMGSNQPQHF
TRBV28 CATVGQGPTDTQYF
TRBV9 CASSVHVGNTEAFF
TRBV5-1 CATRWGFDTGELFF
TRBV9 CASSPRTSSESEQYF
TRBV20-1 CSARTGDRYGYTF
TRBV7-9 CASSPEEGSNTEAFF
TRBV11-2 CASSSGTSGYYEQYF
TRBV6-5 CASSYFVGQGRYEQYF
TRBV7-9 CASSLARGGEDGYTF
TRBV28 CASLRTGELFF
TRBV7-8 CASSFGQSNQPQHF
TRBV18 CASSPLSGGKLREYEQYF
TRBV7-9 CASSPLRDDNSPLHF
TRBV6-5 CASSYTGVPLHF
TRBV2 CASSEGSRRETQYF
TRBV14 CASSTSRELFF
TRBV6-6 CASSYPNPGTARADEQFF
TRBV5-4 CASSLAGSNQPQHF
TRBV28 CASSSGPPYEQYF
TRBV3-1 CASSQLAPTPPDTQYF
TRBV29-1 CSVEAGGPNTQYF
TRBV11-1 CASSLGANSNTEAFF
TRBV2 CASSDGQGFYEQYF
TRBV18 CASSPSNGLAGSNEQFF
TRBV5-1 CASSLPRTHYNEQFF
TRBV5-1 CASSLGLAGGNTDTQYF
TRBV29-1 CSVGWTSGLYEQYF
TRBV6-6 CASSQDREYNQPQHF
TRBV12-3/TRBV12-4 CASSAEGSYANYGYTF
TRBV30 CAWSSLLLTHQETQYF
TRBV18 CASSPSQPPGPYGYTF
TRBV18 CASSVGEGRGYTF
TRBV11-2 CASSLGPQGSGANVLTF
TRBV10-1 CASSVHTSEHNEQFF
TRBV20-1 CSAQGVTGRFNPEAFF
TRBV6-1 CASSALAASSYEQYF